This T cell receptor (beta chain) was sequenced in a study of long-term antiretroviral therapy in people with HIV (dated by TCRdb to between 2021 and 2024). General notes on the study: The earliest samples were collected approximately a decade before the 2015 WHO recommendation for immediate ART, a period when ART was typically delayed until CD4 counts fell. Whether ART initiation and durable HIV suppression were associated with changes in peripheral blood TRB repertoire composition and diversity was tested in a retrospective serial study. From some 30 adults with confirmed HIV infection, the cohort provided 150 to 200 cryopreserved PBMC samples, gathered serially across a mean of approximately six years (range 1-12). Among the roughly 30 participants with HIV, eleven were female. No cross-contamination during QIAcube processing was seen in test extractions of a monoclonal T-cell line run alongside a few dozen polyclonal samples. General conclusions and limits of the study: Because cell numbers in pre-ART samples were limited, unsorted PBMC were profiled instead of sorted CD4+ and CD8+ T cells. Narrower CDR3 length ranges were observed in HIV repertoires than in controls, and an antigen-experienced repertoire with only a slight naive shift after ART was suggested by the network structure. No data were available on ART adherence, viral resistance or therapy changes, limiting inferences about post-ART repertoire changes. The samples span the years 2004 to 2017, and the ART regimens used at that time may not be as effective as current regimens. Limited PBMC availability meant only the TCR beta chain was sequenced, without alpha chain pairing. At every time point, the repertoire was dominated by expanded TRB clones first identified before ART initiation, although this dominance fluctuated and, in many PLHIV, declined after ART. Starting ART was linked to a significant rise in TRB diversity, yet even with long-term ART the diversity remained significantly lower than in transplant donor controls.

For this clone: What antigen it recognizes has not been identified. No base qualities exist here, and no much larger clone lies one base off it.

Inclusive of the bounding cysteine and phenylalanine, the CDR3 is 12 residues long. The kept DNA is CDR3 alone, 36 bases in frame from the first base. Sequences LNHDA (CDR1) and SQIVND (CDR2) are obtained from the germline V gene (reference sequence). V lost 5 bases and J lost 5 bases; the stretch between them is 9 bases long. The immunoSEQ hsTCRB v3.0 assay was used at survey level resolution to sequence the TRB variable region. A depth of roughly 35,000-55,000 T-cell genomes per sample was targeted for TRB sequencing. TRB libraries were pooled and sequenced on an Illumina MiSeq using a v3 150-cycle kit. Regarding the original processing steps: Analysis of repertoires was carried out in R inside a reproducible Nextflow workflow spanning QC, data transformation and analysis. Custom analyses were implemented in LymphoSeq2, an R package for AIRR-Seq data exploration. A handful of samples that yielded fewer than 5000 total TRB sequences were excluded, so that fewer than 250 HIV repertoires were analyzed. Among the roughly 180 retained HIV repertoires, more than 55 were collected before ART initiation and more than 120 after ART initiation. Repertoires were downsampled to 5000 TRB nucleotide sequences, and summary statistics were averaged over 100 downsampling iterations. TRB sequences were retained for analysis only if CDR3 regions of at least seven amino acids were present. Diversity was measured with a Shannon entropy-derived clonality score and the Gini coefficient. In the repertoire networks, any two of the top 5000 CDR3 amino acid sequences were connected whenever the two sequences differed by an edit distance of one. For TRB CDR3 amino acid sequences, antigen specificity groups and MHC restriction were predicted with GLIPH2. To flag known associations with CMV, EBV, HIV or tissue antigens, CDR3 amino acid sequences were compared against VDJdb and McPAS-TCR. Pre-ART, post-ART and control groups were compared with Wilcoxon signed-rank tests and Holm-Bonferroni correction. What TCRdb holds here is the immuneACCESS table cut down to in-frame rearrangements. Part of the clones is not present; checked against another copy, under half of the missing clones reflect an unresolved V gene, and the others are unexplained. For V, J and clone size, that table is used; D and trimming come from the DNA. The sample yields tens of thousands of clones; approximately 87% were counted once. The ten largest clones capture roughly 9% of the sample.

Participants were included only if at least one PBMC sample before ART initiation and at least two post-ART samples were available. Every participant with HIV received treatment in the United States of America. Before DNA extraction, cryopreserved samples of about 0.95-11 million PBMC were thawed and then washed. At the time of the earliest PBMC sample for each participant with HIV, ages ranged from roughly 23 to 60 years. PBMC samples from each participant spanned 1-4 timepoints before ART initiation and 2-8 timepoints after ART initiation, with a median of 7 samples. For every participant, serial HIV viral load, CD4+ T-cell count, ART history and demographic data were obtained. Genomic DNA was extracted from unsorted PBMC with a Qiagen kit on a QIAcube, processed in batches of 12 samples.

The sample was unsorted PBMCs, taken 4.7 to 5 years after starting antiretroviral therapy. The sequence was obtained from a man aged 35 to 55 with HIV. This chain is built from TRBV19 and TRBJ1-1, with a tentative D gene TRBD1 over 5 matching bases. This receptor carries the CDR3 CASSQGVTEAFF. The DNA sequence is as follows: TGTGCCAGTAGTCAAGGGGTTACTGAAGCTTTCTTT.